The 16 T cell receptor beta chains below all came from one sample that was sequenced in a study of blood T cells in healthy people across ages. Primed by a sample-barcoded 5' primer and a J-beta primer mix, a second PCR proceeded for 7 to 11 cycles. TCRdb analysed the 5' RACE reads with MiXCR anew, one entry per CDR3 protein. Of roughly 1.9 million distinct CDR3 sequences in the sample, around 40% were seen once. Sample: blood. These receptors all come from a human donor in good health.

The CDR3 nucleotides read TGTGCCAGCAGCTTCAAAGGGTCTAACTATGGCTACACCTTC. It is translated as CASSFKGSNYGYTF. This rearrangement joins TRBV7-2 to TRBJ1-2; D gene ambiguous. V lost 3 bases, J lost 0 bases, and 8 bases lay in between. CDR1 is SGHTA and CDR2 is FQGNSA in the germline V gene. The CDR3 sequence is 14 residues long.

With regard to this clonotype: Since no conserved phenylalanine or tryptophan closes the CDR3, a read error is the likely cause. The V and J genes are TRBV20-1 and TRBJ2-5, with a weak D call TRBD2 (5 bases). This CDR3 spans 11 amino acids. V gave up 8 bases and J gave up 4 bases, with 11 bases separating them. From germline, CDR1 is DFQATT and CDR2 SNEGSKA (reference sequence). The CDR3 DNA follows: TGCAGTCGGAGGAGGATAGAGACCCAGTACGTC. It encodes CSRRRIETQYV.

This clonotype came up a few times. The J gene is TRBJ2-5, the V gene TRBV11-3; 8 positions match TRBD2. The closer fit of TRBJ2-7 to the DNA end suggests the J call may be wrong. The CDR3 runs to 15 residues. CDR1 SGHNT and CDR2 YENEEA come from the germline V gene. This CDR3 reads CASSLDREGLNEQYF. In DNA, the CDR3 is TGTGCCAGCAGCTTAGATCGGGAGGGATTGAACGAGCAGTACTTC.

This clonotype showed up just a few times. The chain couples TRBV14 to TRBJ2-3; tentatively, D is TRBD1 (5 bases). The V gene's germline CDR1 is SGHDN and CDR2 FVKESK. The CDR3 extends over 15 amino acids. Deletions cut 4 bases from V and 6 bases from J, with 17 bases between. The CDR3 DNA follows: TGTGCCAGCAGCCGGATTCAGGGTCATAGGGATACGCAGTATTTT. It encodes CASSRIQGHRDTQYF.

The chain recombines TRBV7-8 with TRBJ2-2, with D perhaps matching TRBD1 (6 bases). CDR1 is SGHVS and CDR2 is FQNEAQ in the germline V gene. The germline V and J ends were trimmed by 3 bases and 7 bases, with 18 bases remaining between them. The CDR3 spans 16 residues. CDR3 sequence (DNA): TGTGCCAGCAGCTTTGGCGTGGGGGCAGTCAGCGGGGAGCTGTTTTTT. Its protein product is CASSFGVGAVSGELFF. Complete variable domain (other parts from reference TRBV7-8 and TRBJ2-2): GAGVSQSPRYKVAKRGQDVALRCDPISGHVSLFWYQQALGQGPEFLTYFQNEAQLDKSGLPSDRFFAERPEGSVSTLKIQRTQQEDSAVYLCASSFGVGAVSGELFFGEGSRLTVL.

This clonotype was detected a few times. The gene calls are TRBV10-3 and TRBJ1-1; D remains unclear. This CDR3 spans 13 amino acids. Germline V lookup: CDR1 ENHRY, CDR2 SYGVKD. Trimming removed 4 bases at V and 5 bases at J, with 11 bases between. The CDR3 loop reads CAISVTSGTEAFF. For the CDR3, the DNA is TGTGCCATCAGTGTCACCTCTGGGACTGAAGCTTTCTTT.

The chain employs TRBV10-3 and TRBJ2-3, with TRBD2 as a possible D gene (6 bases). Between the trimmed V and J ends, which lost 10 bases and 4 bases, there was a span of 30 bases. In germline, CDR1 is ENHRY, CDR2 SYGVKD. CDR3 length equals 18 residues. CDR3 loop: CATRKRADRPDSSDTQYF. CDR3 DNA sequence: TGTGCCACCCGGAAGCGGGCGGATCGTCCAGACAGTTCAGATACGCAGTATTTT.

The table lists this clonotype with many counts. This sequence joins TRBV29-1 and TRBJ2-5, with D perhaps TRBD1 (5 bases). Germline V gene data show CDR1 as SQVTM and CDR2 as ANQGSEA. V was clipped by 6 bases and J by 2 bases, with 16 bases between them. CDR3 size: 14 residues. The CDR3: CSVVQGDRQETQYF. Here the CDR3 DNA reads TGCAGCGTGGTGCAGGGCGACCGACAAGAGACCCAGTACTTC.

A word on this clonotype: In this CDR3 the conserved last residue, phenylalanine or tryptophan, is missing, so a read error is likely. This chain uses TRBV6-1 with TRBJ2-7; D possibly corresponds to TRBD1 (5 bases). From germline, CDR1 is MNHNS and CDR2 SASEGT. The CDR3 is 14 amino acids. Trimming took 7 bases from V and 0 from J, leaving 13 bases between them. This CDR3 reads CASIRRQSSYEQYC. In nucleotides, the CDR3 is TGTGCCAGCATCCGTAGACAGAGCTCCTACGAGCAGTACTGC.

The chain joins TRBV4-2 to TRBJ2-5, with no clear D. V lost 1 base, J lost 2 bases, and 11 bases lay in between. The CDR3 has 15 amino acids. The germline V gene has CDR1 LGHNA and CDR2 YNFKEQ. CDR3 in DNA: TGTGCCAGCAGCCAAGGGTCTGGGAATCAAGAGACCCAGTACTTC. Translated: CASSQGSGNQETQYF.

The table lists this clonotype with a few counts. The V and J genes are TRBV7-3 and TRBJ2-7; 7 bases agree with TRBD2. The CDR3 length is 15 residues. Germline CDR1 reads SGHTA; CDR2 reads FQGTGA. With 0 bases clipped from V and 3 bases from J, the junction kept 5 bases outside the gene matches. CDR3 bases: TGTGCCAGCAGCTTAACAGGGGAGGGCTTCTACGAGCAGTACTTC. It encodes CASSLTGEGFYEQYF.

The genes are TRBV6-5 and TRBJ1-2; D may be TRBD1 (6 bases). The CDR3 runs to 15 residues. Germline V CDR1 and CDR2: MNHEY, SVGAGI. Trimming took 7 bases from V and 1 from J, leaving 16 bases between them. The CDR3 region is CASTRSGTLNYGYTF. DNA of the CDR3: TGTGCCAGCACCCGGAGCGGGACACTTAACTATGGCTACACCTTC.

The rearrangement uses TRBV4-3 and TRBJ1-5; D not resolved. Germline CDR1 and CDR2: LGHNA and YSLEER. Trimming took 0 bases from V and 7 from J, leaving 13 bases between them. The CDR3 contains 15 residues. This CDR3 reads CASSQELTGRQPQHF. The CDR3 DNA follows: TGCGCCAGCAGCCAAGAACTTACGGGAAGGCAGCCCCAGCATTTT.

This chain joins TRBV4-3 and TRBJ2-7, with 10 bases matching TRBD1. The CDR3 is made up of 16 amino acids. The V gene end was trimmed by 1 base and the J gene end by 2 bases; junction bases not matched to a gene: 5. Per germline, CDR1 LGHNA and CDR2 YSLEER. The DNA of the CDR3 is TGCGCCAGCAGCCAAGCCGGGACAGGGGAGACCTACGAGCAGTACTTC. Translated, it gives CASSQAGTGETYEQYF.

Only a few counts were recorded for this clonotype. The rearrangement uses TRBV6-2 or TRBV6-3 and TRBJ2-7, with D possibly being TRBD1 (6 bases). This CDR3 is built from 13 residues. Trimming took 7 bases from V and 1 from J, leaving 11 bases between them. In germline, CDR1 is MNHEY, CDR2 SVGEGT. In DNA form, the CDR3 reads TGTGCCAGCACCCCCAGGGGATCCTACGAGCAGTACTTC. Its protein product is CASTPRGSYEQYF.

V gene TRBV28 combines with J gene TRBJ2-7; tentative D call: TRBD1 (6 bases). The CDR3 totals 16 residues. The V gene's germline CDR1 is MDHEN and CDR2 SYDVKM. V gave up 2 bases and J gave up 3 bases, with 17 bases separating them. CDR3 sequence reads: CASSLGRTVGGYEQYF. As DNA, the CDR3 is TGTGCCAGCAGTTTAGGACGGACAGTTGGGGGCTACGAGCAGTACTTC.